This is a list of T cell receptor beta chains from one sample in a study of identical twins' blood T cells. One entry per CDR3 protein, called by TCRdb with MiXCR from the 5' RACE reads. The table records 350,000 to 450,000 distinct CDR3 sequences, roughly 30% of them present only once. The sequencing input was PBMCs. These receptors were taken from a woman aged 18 to 55 in good health. Both conserved end residues are part of each CDR3. D genes are given only for firm matches. Clone size appears in some rows only: once, few, many, or a class for an expanded clone.

>-|TRBV20-1|TRBJ1-1|14|-
TGCAGTGCCCCGGGCCGGGTCGACAACACTGAAGCTTTCTTT
CSAPGRVDNTEAFF
>-|TRBV29-1|TRBJ2-3|14|-
TGCAGCGTTGAAGATCGAAAGGTCGGGGATACGCAGTATTTT
CSVEDRKVGDTQYF
>-|TRBV29-1|TRBJ2-3|16|-
TGCAGCGTCCTTTCTCGGCCGGGGGAACTCACAGATACGCAGTATTTT
CSVLSRPGELTDTQYF
>-|TRBV6-5|TRBJ1-2|12|few
TGTGCCAGCAGTGTCGGGGGCCGTGGCTACACCTTC
CASSVGGRGYTF
>-|TRBV7-3|TRBJ1-6|14|-
TGTGCCAGCAGCTTAATAGGGAGTTATTCACCCCTCCACTTT
CASSLIGSYSPLHF
>-|TRBV6-1|TRBJ2-7|11|few
TGTGCCAGCAGTGAAGACAGAACGCAGTACTTC
CASSEDRTQYF
>-|TRBV6-1|TRBJ1-5|15|-
TGTGCCAGCATTTCCAATAACAGGGTGGGGAAGCCCCAGCATTTT
CASISNNRVGKPQHF
>-|TRBV24-1|TRBJ2-2|15|-
TGTGCCACATCCCCCGGGGGTGCTACCACCGGGGAGCTGTTTTTT
CATSPGGATTGELFF
>-|TRBV7-9|TRBJ2-7|14|few
TGTGCCAGCAGCTCATCCTCGGGTGGGGTGAAGCAGTACTTC
CASSSSSGGVKQYF
>TRBD2|TRBV9|TRBJ2-5|13|-
TGTGCCAGCAGCCCCATCCTAGCGGGAGGGTTGTACTTC
CASSPILAGGLYF
>-|TRBV5-5|TRBJ1-4|16|many
TGTGCCAGCAGCTTGGGGGACTCAACAACTAATGAAAAACTGTTTTTT
CASSLGDSTTNEKLFF
>-|TRBV29-1|TRBJ2-1|12|-
TGCAGCCACGACCTCCCGACCAGTGAGCAGTTCTTC
CSHDLPTSEQFF
>-|TRBV2|TRBJ1-2|13|-
TGTGCCACAGTGGGCGGGCCTAACTATGGCTACACCTTC
CATVGGPNYGYTF
>-|TRBV7-9|TRBJ1-5|12|-
TGTGCCAGCAGCCTCGAAGCGGGGGCGAAGCATTTT
CASSLEAGAKHF
>TRBD1|TRBV7-2|TRBJ1-6|17|-
TGTGCCAGCAGTACCCCGGGACAGGGGGCTTTTAATTCACCCCTCCACTTT
CASSTPGQGAFNSPLHF
>TRBD2|TRBV12-3/TRBV12-4|TRBJ2-2|15|few
TGTGCCAGCAGAAGAGCGGGAGGGAACACCGGGGAGCTGTTTTTT
CASRRAGGNTGELFF
>-|TRBV20-1|TRBJ2-1|15|-
TGCAGTGCTAGTCCCGTGGGGAGCACCTACAATGAGCAGTTCTTC
CSASPVGSTYNEQFF
>-|TRBV20-1|TRBJ1-2|14|few
TGCAGTGCTAGAGATCGGCAAATACTGGGCGGCTACACCTTC
CSARDRQILGGYTF
>-|TRBV12-3/TRBV12-4|TRBJ1-2|14|many
TGTGCCAGCAGCTTCATCGCGGCCAGAGGGAAGACCCTGTTC
CASSFIAARGKTLF
>TRBD2|TRBV6-5|TRBJ2-7|14|few
TGTGCCAGCAGGTTAGCGGGGGACCCCTACGAGCAGTACTTC
CASRLAGDPYEQYF
>-|TRBV10-3|TRBJ2-2|13|many
TGTGCCATCAGTGTTGAATGGAACGGGGAGCTGTTTTTT
CAISVEWNGELFF
>-|TRBV29-1|TRBJ1-2|12|-
TGCAGCGCCTGGACAGCAAACTATTGCTACACCTTC
CSAWTANYCYTF
>-|TRBV20-1|TRBJ1-4|15|few
TGCAGTGCTAGCATCAAACAGGGTGGCGATGAAAAACTGTTTTTT
CSASIKQGGDEKLFF
>-|TRBV20-1|TRBJ1-2|14|-
TGCAGTGCCTATGACATGGGAGCTAACTATGGCTACACCTTC
CSAYDMGANYGYTF
>-|TRBV29-1|TRBJ1-1|14|few
TGCAGCGTTGAGGACAGCTGGATGAACACTGAAGCTTTCTTT
CSVEDSWMNTEAFF
>TRBD1|TRBV11-2|TRBJ1-5|16|-
TGTGCCAGCAGCTCACCGACAGGGGTACGCAATCAGCCCCAGCATTTT
CASSSPTGVRNQPQHF
>-|TRBV29-1|TRBJ2-1|14|few
TGCAGCGTTGCAAGGGTAGGGGGTGATAATGAGCAGTTCTTC
CSVARVGGDNEQFF